This TCR beta chain was sequenced for a study of cytomegalovirus exposure and HLA in healthy donors. Whole-study results and caveats: Among TCR sequences, most were rare, though some public TCRs appeared in many donors. In the 120 or so validation repertoires, around 95% of cluster scores exceeded 0, per a later analysis. Cytomegalovirus status, reportedly, was diagnosed with high specificity and sensitivity by the classifier. A few chains linked to CMV were shown in vitro to be specific for CMV antigens.

Remarks on this clone: Its cognate antigen is unknown.

CDR3 length equals 14 residues. Looked up from germline, CDR1 is SQVTM and CDR2 is ANQGSEA. V was pared by 7 bases and J by 0 bases, with 7 bases of the junction left unmatched. Using immunoSEQ multiplex PCR, the repertoire was profiled, and TCRdb retains in-frame clones only, with some absent. The sample includes about 190,000 clones, about 80% of them seen just once. The specimen sequenced was PBMCs. The genes are TRBV29-1 and TRBJ2-7, with 9 bases lining up with TRBD1. The sequence derives from a young man in good health and CMV-seropositive. The CDR3 DNA is TGCAGCGGTAAGGACAGGGGAACCTCCTACGAGCAGTACTTC. Translated, it gives CSGKDRGTSYEQYF.